These T cell receptor beta chains were read from a single sample in a study of CD8 T cells in Susac syndrome. MiXCR, applied by TCRdb to the immunoSEQ multiplex PCR reads, yields one record per CDR3 protein. The top ten hold about 0.11% of the sample, which has about 140,000 distinct CDR3 sequences, roughly 95% seen once. The sample comprised CD4+ T cells from PBMCs. The receptors were sampled from a human donor with multiple sclerosis. CDR3s include the opening cysteine and the closing phenylalanine or tryptophan. A D gene is named only where the DNA matches it firmly. Not every row has a clone size; where given, it reads once, few, many or a size class.

CASSPGQGGNQPQHF	TGTGCCAGCAGTCCGGGACAGGGGGGCAATCAGCCCCAGCATTTT	TRBD1	.	TRBV9	TRBJ1-5
CSVLQGVYSYEQYF	TGCAGCGTCCTACAGGGGGTCTATTCCTACGAGCAGTACTTC	TRBD1	.	TRBV29-1	TRBJ2-7
CASSRENEQFF	TGTGCCAGCAGCAGGGAAAATGAGCAGTTCTTC	.	.	TRBV2	TRBJ2-1
CASIGATRQGAYNEQFF	TGTGCCAGCATAGGAGCAACCCGGCAGGGGGCTTACAATGAGCAGTTCTTC	TRBD1	.	TRBV2	TRBJ2-1
CASSFQGPYGYTF	TGTGCCAGCAGCTTCCAAGGGCCCTATGGCTACACCTTC	.	.	TRBV28	TRBJ1-2
CASSRPSGGAGNEQFF	TGTGCCAGCAGCCGCCCTAGCGGGGGGGCCGGAAATGAGCAGTTCTTC	TRBD2	.	TRBV7-2	TRBJ2-1
CAWSWNRGLGNSPLHF	TGTGCCTGGAGTTGGAACAGGGGGCTCGGTAATTCACCCCTCCACTTT	TRBD1	.	TRBV30	TRBJ1-6
CASSLTGTLAYGYTF	TGTGCCAGCAGTTTAACCGGGACACTGGCATATGGCTACACCTTC	.	.	TRBV12-3/TRBV12-4	TRBJ1-2
CASREAGGRDTQYF	TGCGCCAGCAGAGAAGCGGGAGGCAGAGATACGCAGTATTTT	TRBD2	once	TRBV5-1	TRBJ2-3
CASSIRTGNTEAFF	TGTGCCAGCAGCATTAGGACAGGGAACACTGAAGCTTTCTTT	TRBD1	.	TRBV7-9	TRBJ1-1
CASSQDASAGNEQFF	TGTGCCAGCAGCCAAGATGCAAGTGCCGGCAATGAGCAGTTCTTC	.	.	TRBV3-1	TRBJ2-1
CASSQVAGNTEAFF	TGTGCCAGCAGCCAAGTGGCAGGGAACACTGAAGCTTTCTTT	.	.	TRBV3-1	TRBJ1-1
CASSSSQSGGARNEQFF	TGTGCCAGCAGCTCCTCACAAAGCGGGGGGGCTCGGAATGAGCAGTTCTTC	TRBD2	.	TRBV7-3	TRBJ2-1
CASSLWTGGNTGELFF	TGTGCCAGCTCGCTTTGGACAGGGGGAAACACCGGGGAGCTGTTTTTT	TRBD1	.	TRBV18	TRBJ2-2
CASSFQNIQYF	TGTGCCAGCAGCTTCCAAAACATTCAGTACTTC	.	.	TRBV7-8	TRBJ2-4
CASNGQSDEQYF	TGTGCCAGCAACGGACAGTCCGACGAGCAGTACTTC	.	.	TRBV7-9	TRBJ2-7
CASSIHRAAGTTEAFF	TGTGCCAGCAGTATCCATCGCGCAGCAGGCACCACTGAAGCTTTCTTT	.	.	TRBV12-3/TRBV12-4	TRBJ1-1